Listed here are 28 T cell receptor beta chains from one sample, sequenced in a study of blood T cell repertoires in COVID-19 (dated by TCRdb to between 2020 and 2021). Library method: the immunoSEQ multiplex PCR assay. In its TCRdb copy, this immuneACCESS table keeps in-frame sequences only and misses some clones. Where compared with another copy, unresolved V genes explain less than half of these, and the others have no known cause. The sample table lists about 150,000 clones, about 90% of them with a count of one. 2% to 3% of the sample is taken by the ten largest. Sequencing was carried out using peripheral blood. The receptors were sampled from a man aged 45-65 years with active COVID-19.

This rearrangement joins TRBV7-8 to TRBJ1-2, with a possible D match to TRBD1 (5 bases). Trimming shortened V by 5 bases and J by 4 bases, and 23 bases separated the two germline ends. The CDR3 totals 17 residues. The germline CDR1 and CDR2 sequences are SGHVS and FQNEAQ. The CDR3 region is CASSPAGPGGLGYGYTF. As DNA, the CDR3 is TGTGCCAGCAGCCCCGCCGGCCCGGGGGGGTTAGGCTATGGCTACACCTTC. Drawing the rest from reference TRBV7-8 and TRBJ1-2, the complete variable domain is GAGVSQSPRYKVAKRGQDVALRCDPISGHVSLFWYQQALGQGPEFLTYFQNEAQLDKSGLPSDRFFAERPEGSVSTLKIQRTQQEDSAVYLCASSPAGPGGLGYGYTFGSGTRLTVV.

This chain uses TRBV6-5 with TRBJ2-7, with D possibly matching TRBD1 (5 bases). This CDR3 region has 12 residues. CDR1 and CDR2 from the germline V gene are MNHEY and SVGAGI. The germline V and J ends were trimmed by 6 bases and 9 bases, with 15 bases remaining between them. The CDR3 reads CASSAGQGPQYF. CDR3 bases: TGTGCCAGCAGCGCTGGACAAGGTCCGCAGTACTTC.

The CDR3 here is CASSLEGGPGNEQFF. In DNA form, the CDR3 reads TGTGCCAGCAGCTTAGAAGGAGGGCCGGGCAATGAGCAGTTCTTC. The chain is built from TRBV11-2 and TRBJ2-1, with D possibly being TRBD2 (6 bases). Germline CDR1 is SGHAT and CDR2 is FQNNGV. V lost 0 bases to trimming and J lost 6 bases, with 12 bases between them. The CDR3 length is 15 residues.

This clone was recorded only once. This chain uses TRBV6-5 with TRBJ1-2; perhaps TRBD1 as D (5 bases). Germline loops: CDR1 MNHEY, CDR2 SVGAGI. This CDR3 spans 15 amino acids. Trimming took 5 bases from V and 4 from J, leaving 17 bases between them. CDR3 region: CASSTAGAEFYGYTF. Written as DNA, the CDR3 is TGTGCCAGCAGTACGGCTGGGGCGGAGTTCTATGGCTACACCTTC.

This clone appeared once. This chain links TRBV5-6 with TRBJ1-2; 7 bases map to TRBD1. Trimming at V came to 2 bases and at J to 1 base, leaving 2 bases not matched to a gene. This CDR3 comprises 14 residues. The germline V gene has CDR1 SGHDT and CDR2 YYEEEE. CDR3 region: CASSFRGNNYGYTF. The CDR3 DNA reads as TGTGCCAGCAGCTTCAGGGGGAATAACTATGGCTACACCTTC.

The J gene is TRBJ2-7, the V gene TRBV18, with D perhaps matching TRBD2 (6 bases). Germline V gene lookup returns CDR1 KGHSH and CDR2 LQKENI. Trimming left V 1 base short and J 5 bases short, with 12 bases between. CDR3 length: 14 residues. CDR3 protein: CASSPLAGLHEQYF. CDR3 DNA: TGTGCCAGCTCACCACTTGCGGGGTTGCACGAGCAGTACTTC.

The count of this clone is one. This CDR3 reads CASSLSGLARTDTQYF. CDR3 nucleotides: TGTGCCAGCAGCTTGTCCGGACTAGCGAGAACAGATACGCAGTATTTT. The chain uses TRBV7-3 and TRBJ2-3, with 9 bases matching TRBD2. Germline V CDR1 and CDR2: SGHTA, FQGTGA. There are 16 residues in the CDR3. J lost 3 bases, V lost 3 bases, and 7 bases had no gene match.

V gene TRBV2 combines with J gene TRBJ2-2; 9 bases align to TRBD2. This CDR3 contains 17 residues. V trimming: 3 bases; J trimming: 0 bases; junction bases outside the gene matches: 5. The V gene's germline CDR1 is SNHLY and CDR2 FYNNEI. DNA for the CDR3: TGTGCCAGCAGTGATGGTAGCGGGGGAACGAACACCGGGGAGCTGTTTTTT. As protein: CASSDGSGGTNTGELFF.

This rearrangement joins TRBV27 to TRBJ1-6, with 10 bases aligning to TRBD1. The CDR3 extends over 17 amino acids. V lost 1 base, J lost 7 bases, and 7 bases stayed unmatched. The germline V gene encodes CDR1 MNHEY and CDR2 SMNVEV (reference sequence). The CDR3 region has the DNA TGTGCCAGCAGTTTATTGTACGGGGACAGGGGAAATTCACCCCTCCACTTT. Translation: CASSLLYGDRGNSPLHF.

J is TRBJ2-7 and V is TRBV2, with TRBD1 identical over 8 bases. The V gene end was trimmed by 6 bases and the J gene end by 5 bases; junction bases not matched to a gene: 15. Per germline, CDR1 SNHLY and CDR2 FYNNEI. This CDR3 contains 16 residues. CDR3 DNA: TGTGCCAGCAGCATCCTTCACGGACAGGGAAGCAACGAGCAGTACTTC. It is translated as CASSILHGQGSNEQYF.

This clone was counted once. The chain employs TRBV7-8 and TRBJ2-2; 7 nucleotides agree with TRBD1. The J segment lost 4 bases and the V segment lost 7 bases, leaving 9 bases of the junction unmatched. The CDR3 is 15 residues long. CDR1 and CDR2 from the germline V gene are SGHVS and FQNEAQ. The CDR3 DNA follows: TGTGCCAGCAACCCACAAGGGGGCCCCACCGGGGAGCTGTTTTTT. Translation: CASNPQGGPTGELFF. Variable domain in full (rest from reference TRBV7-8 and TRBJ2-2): GAGVSQSPRYKVAKRGQDVALRCDPISGHVSLFWYQQALGQGPEFLTYFQNEAQLDKSGLPSDRFFAERPEGSVSTLKIQRTQQEDSAVYLCASNPQGGPTGELFFGEGSRLTVL.

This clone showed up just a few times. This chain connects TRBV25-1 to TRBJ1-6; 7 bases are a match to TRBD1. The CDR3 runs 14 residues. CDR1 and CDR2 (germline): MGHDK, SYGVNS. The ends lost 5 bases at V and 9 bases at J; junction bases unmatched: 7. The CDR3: CASSKTGRGSPLHF. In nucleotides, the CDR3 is TGTGCCAGCAGTAAGACAGGGCGGGGTTCACCCCTCCACTTT. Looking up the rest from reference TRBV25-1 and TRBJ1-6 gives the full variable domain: EADIYQTPRYLVIGTGKKITLECSQTMGHDKMYWYQQDPGMELHLIHYSYGVNSTEKGDLSSESTVSRIRTEHFPLTLESARPSHTSQYLCASSKTGRGSPLHFGNGTRLTVT.

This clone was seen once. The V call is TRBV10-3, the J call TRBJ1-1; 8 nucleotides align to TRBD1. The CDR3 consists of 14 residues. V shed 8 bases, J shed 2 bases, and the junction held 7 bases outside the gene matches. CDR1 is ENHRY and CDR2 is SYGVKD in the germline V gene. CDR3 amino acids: CAIHKTGVNTEAFF. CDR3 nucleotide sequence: TGTGCCATCCATAAGACAGGGGTTAACACTGAAGCTTTCTTT.

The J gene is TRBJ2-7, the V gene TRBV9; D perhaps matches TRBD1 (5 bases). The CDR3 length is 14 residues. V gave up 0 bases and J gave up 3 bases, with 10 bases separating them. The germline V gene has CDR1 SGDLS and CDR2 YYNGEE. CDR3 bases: TGTGCCAGCAGCGTAGGGGGCGATCTCTACGAGCAGTACTTC. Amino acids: CASSVGGDLYEQYF. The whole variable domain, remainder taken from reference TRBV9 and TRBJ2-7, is DSGVTQTPKHLITATGQRVTLRCSPRSGDLSVYWYQQSLDQGLQFLIQYYNGEERAKGNILERFSAQQFPDLHSELNLSSLELGDSALYFCASSVGGDLYEQYFGPGTRLTVT.

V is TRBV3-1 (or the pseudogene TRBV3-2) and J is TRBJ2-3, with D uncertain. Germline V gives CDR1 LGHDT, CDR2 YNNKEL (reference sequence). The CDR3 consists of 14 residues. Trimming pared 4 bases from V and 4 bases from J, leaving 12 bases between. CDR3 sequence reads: CASSLARLADTQYF. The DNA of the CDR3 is TGTGCCAGCAGCCTCGCACGGCTAGCAGATACGCAGTATTTT.

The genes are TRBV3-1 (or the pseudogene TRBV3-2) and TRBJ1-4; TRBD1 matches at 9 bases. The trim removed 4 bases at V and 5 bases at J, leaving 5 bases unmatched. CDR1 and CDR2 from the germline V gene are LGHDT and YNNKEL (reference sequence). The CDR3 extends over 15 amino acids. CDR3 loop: CASSRKTGGNEKLFF. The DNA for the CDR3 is TGTGCCAGCAGCCGAAAGACAGGGGGGAATGAAAAACTGTTTTTT.

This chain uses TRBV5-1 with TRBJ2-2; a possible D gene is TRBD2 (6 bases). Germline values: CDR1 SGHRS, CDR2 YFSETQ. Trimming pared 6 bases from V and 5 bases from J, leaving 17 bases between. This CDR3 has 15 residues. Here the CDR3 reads CASNFQEGRTGELFF. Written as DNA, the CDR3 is TGCGCCAGCAACTTCCAGGAGGGAAGGACCGGGGAGCTGTTTTTT.

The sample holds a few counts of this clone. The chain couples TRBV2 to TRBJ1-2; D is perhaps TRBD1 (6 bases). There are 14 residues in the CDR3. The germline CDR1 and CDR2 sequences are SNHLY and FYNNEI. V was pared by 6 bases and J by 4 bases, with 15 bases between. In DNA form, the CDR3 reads TGTGCCAGCAGAGGGGGGGTGGCCCTCTATGGCTACACCTTC. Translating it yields CASRGGVALYGYTF.

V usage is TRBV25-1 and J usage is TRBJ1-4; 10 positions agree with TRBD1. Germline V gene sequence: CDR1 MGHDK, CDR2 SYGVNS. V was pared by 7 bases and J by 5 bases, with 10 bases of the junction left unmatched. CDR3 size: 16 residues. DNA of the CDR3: TGTGCCAGCACCTTTACGAGGGGACAGGGGAATGAAAAACTGTTTTTT. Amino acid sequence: CASTFTRGQGNEKLFF.

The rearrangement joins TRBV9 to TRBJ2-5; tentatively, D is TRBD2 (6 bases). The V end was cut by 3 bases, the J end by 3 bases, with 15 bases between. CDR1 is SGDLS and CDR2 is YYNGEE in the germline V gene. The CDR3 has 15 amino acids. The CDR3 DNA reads TGTGCCAGCAGCGCGGTCGGGACTTCTAAAGAGACCCAGTACTTC. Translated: CASSAVGTSKETQYF.

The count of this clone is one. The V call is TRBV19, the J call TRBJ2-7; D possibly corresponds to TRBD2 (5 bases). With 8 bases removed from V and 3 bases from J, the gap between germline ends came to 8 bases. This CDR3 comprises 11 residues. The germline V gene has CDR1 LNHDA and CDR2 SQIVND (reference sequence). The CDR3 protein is CASSGFYEQYF. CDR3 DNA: TGTGCCAGTTCGGGGTTCTACGAGCAGTACTTC.

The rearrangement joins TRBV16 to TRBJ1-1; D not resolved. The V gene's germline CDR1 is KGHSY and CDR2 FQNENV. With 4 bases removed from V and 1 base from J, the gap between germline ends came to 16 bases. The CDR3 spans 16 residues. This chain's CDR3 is CASSPLRYSGNTEAFF. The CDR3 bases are TGTGCCAGCAGCCCTCTCAGGTACAGTGGGAACACTGAAGCTTTCTTT.

DNA of the CDR3: TGTGCCATCAGTGAGCCTCGTCAGACTTGGGACGAGCAGTACTTC. Protein sequence: CAISEPRQTWDEQYF. The V and J genes are TRBV10-3 and TRBJ2-7; D remains ambiguous. Per germline, CDR1 ENHRY and CDR2 SYGVKD. The CDR3 consists of 15 residues. The V and J ends lost 2 bases and 5 bases respectively, with 16 bases between them.

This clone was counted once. The CDR3, as DNA: TGTGCCAGCGTTGGGTGGACGGGGGAGCAGTACTTC. Protein: CASVGWTGEQYF. The rearrangement uses TRBV28 and TRBJ2-7; maybe TRBD2 (5 bases). This CDR3 contains 12 residues. The V gene's germline CDR1 is MDHEN and CDR2 SYDVKM. V lost 8 bases, J lost 7 bases, and 15 bases lay in between.

Here the CDR3 reads CASSSGLASAKNIQYF. DNA for the CDR3: TGCGCCAGCAGCTCGGGACTAGCATCTGCCAAAAACATTCAGTACTTC. V usage is TRBV5-1 and J usage is TRBJ2-4; TRBD2 agrees at 9 bases. Trimming cost V 3 bases and J 1 base; bases outside gene matches: 5. Per the germline V gene, CDR1 is SGHRS and CDR2 is YFSETQ. The CDR3 runs to 16 residues.

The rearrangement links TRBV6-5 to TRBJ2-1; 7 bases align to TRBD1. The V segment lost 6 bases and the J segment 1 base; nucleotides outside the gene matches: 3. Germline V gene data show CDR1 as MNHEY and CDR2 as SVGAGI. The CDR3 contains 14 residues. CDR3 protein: CASRPTGSYNEQFF. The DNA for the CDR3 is TGTGCCAGCAGACCGACAGGGTCCTACAATGAGCAGTTCTTC.

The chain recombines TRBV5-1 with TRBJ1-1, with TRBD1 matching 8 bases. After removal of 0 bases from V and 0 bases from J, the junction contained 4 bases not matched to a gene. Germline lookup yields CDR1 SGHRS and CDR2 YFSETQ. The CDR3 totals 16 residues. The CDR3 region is CASSLGQGMVNTEAFF. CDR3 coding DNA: TGCGCCAGCAGCTTGGGACAGGGGATGGTGAACACTGAAGCTTTCTTT.

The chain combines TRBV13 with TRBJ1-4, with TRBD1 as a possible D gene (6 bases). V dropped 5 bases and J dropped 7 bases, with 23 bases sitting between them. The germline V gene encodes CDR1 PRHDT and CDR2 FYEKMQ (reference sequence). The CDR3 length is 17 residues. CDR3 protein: CASSRRRSQGESEKLFF. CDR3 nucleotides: TGTGCCAGCAGCCGGCGGAGGTCACAGGGTGAAAGTGAAAAACTGTTTTTT.